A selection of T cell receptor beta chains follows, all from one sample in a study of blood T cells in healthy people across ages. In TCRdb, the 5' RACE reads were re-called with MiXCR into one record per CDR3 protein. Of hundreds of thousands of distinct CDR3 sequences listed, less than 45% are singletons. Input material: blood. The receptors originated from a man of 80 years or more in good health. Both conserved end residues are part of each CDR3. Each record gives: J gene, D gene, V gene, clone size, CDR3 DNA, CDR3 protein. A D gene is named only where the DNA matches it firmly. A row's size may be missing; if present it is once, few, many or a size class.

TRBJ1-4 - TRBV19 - TGTGCCAGTAAGGACCGGTCTGGAAAACTGTTTTTT CASKDRSGKLFF
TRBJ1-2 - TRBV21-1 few TGTGCCAGCACCAGGGGGGTTGGCTACACCTTC CASTRGVGYTF
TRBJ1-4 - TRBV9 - TGTGCCAGCAGCGTAGCGGCAGGGGTTGCAACTAATGAAAAACTGTTTTTT CASSVAAGVATNEKLFF
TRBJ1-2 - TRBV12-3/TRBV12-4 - TGTGCCAGCAGTTTATTGGGGAGAGGTGGCTACACCTTC CASSLLGRGGYTF
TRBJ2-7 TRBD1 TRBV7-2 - TGTGCCAGCAGCTCGCGCGGGGGACAGGGAATCTACGAGCAGTACTTC CASSSRGGQGIYEQYF
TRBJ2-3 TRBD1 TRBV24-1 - TGTGCCACCAGTGATTTGGAGACAGGGTTCGTAGATACGCAGTATTTT CATSDLETGFVDTQYF
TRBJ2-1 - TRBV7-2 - TGTGCCAGCAGCTTGGGGACGGTTCCCTCCTACAATGAGCAGTTCTTC CASSLGTVPSYNEQFF
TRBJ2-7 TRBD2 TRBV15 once TGTGCCACCAGCAGAAGAAGGGCTAGCGGAGCCTACGAGCAGTACTTC CATSRRRASGAYEQYF
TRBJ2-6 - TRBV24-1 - TGTGCCACCAGTGATTTGGTTTCCAGCTCTGGGGCCAACGTCCTGACTTTC CATSDLVSSSGANVLTF
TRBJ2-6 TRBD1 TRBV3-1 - TGTGCCAGCAGCCCAAACCTACAGGGGGCAGGTGGGGCCAACGTCCTGACTTTC CASSPNLQGAGGANVLTF
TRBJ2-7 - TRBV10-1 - TGCGCCAGCAGTGGGCCACAGGGCCTTTCAACGTCCGAGCAGTACTTC CASSGPQGLSTSEQYF
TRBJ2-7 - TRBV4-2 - TGTGCCAGCAGCCAAGGGGGGGACTCCTACGAGCAGTACTTC CASSQGGDSYEQYF
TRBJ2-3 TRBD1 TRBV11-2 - TGTGCCAGCAGCGTCTACAGGGGTCCCACAGATACGCAGTATTTT CASSVYRGPTDTQYF
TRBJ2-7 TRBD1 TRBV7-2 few TGTGCCAGCAGCTTGCGGGACAGGGGGGCGGACGAGCAGTACTTC CASSLRDRGADEQYF
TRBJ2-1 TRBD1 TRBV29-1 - TGCAGTCGACAGGGGGTCAATGAGCAGTTCTTC CSRQGVNEQFF
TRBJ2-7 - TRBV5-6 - TGTGCCAGCAGCACGTCACAGGGCGGCGAGCAGTACTTC CASSTSQGGEQYF
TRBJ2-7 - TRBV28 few TGTGCCAGCAGGTACGGCGCCCGCTACGAGCAGTACTTC CASRYGARYEQYF
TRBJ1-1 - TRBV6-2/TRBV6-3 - TGTGCCAGCAGTCGTACAGGGAAGGCTGAAGCTTTCTTT CASSRTGKAEAFF
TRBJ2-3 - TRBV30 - TGTGCCTGGAATCCAGGGGCGGCAGATACGCAGTATTTT CAWNPGAADTQYF
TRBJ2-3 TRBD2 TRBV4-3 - TGCGCCAGCAGCCAAGAAGCAGCGGGAGGTTGGAACACAGATACGCAGTATTTT CASSQEAAGGWNTDTQYF
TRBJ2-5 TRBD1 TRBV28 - TGTGCCGGTCGAGGACAGGCAGGGGAGCAGTACTTC CAGRGQAGEQYF
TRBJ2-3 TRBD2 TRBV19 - TGTGCCAGCGCAGGACTAGCGGATAGCACAGATACGCAGTATTTT CASAGLADSTDTQYF
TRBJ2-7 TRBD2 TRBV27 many TGTGCCACAGCATCAGCGGGAGACCCCTACGAGCAGTACTTC CATASAGDPYEQYF
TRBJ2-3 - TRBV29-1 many TGCAGCGTTGAAAGGGGAGAAGATACGCAGTATTTT CSVERGEDTQYF
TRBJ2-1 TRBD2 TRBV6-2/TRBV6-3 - TGTGCCAGCAGTAGACTAGCGGGAGGTATCTGCAATGAGCAGTTCTTC CASSRLAGGICNEQFF
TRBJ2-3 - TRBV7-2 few TGTGCCAGCAGCTCGGACGGACAGTGGGGGGGCCGAGATACGCAGTATTTT CASSSDGQWGGRDTQYF
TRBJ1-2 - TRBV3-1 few TGTGCCAGCAGCCAAGAGGCAGTGAACTATGGCTACACCTTC CASSQEAVNYGYTF
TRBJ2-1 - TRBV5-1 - TGCGCCAGCAGCCCCATCGGGGTGGGGCACAATGAGCAGTTCTTC CASSPIGVGHNEQFF
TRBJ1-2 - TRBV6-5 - TGTGCCAGCAGGCGACAGAACTATGGCTACACCTTC CASRRQNYGYTF
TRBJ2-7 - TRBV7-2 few TGTGCCAGCAAGTTCCAGGGCAGAAACTACGAGCAGTACTTC CASKFQGRNYEQYF
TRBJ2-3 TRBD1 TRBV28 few TGTGCCAGCAGTCTCTCGGGACAGGGAAGAGATACGCAGTATTTT CASSLSGQGRDTQYF
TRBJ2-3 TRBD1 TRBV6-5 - TGTGCCTCCCTGGACAGGGACGGCACAGATACGCAGTATTTT CASLDRDGTDTQYF
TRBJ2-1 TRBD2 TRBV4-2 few TGTGCCAGCAGCCAAGGAGGGCGGGGGGAATACAATGAGCAGTTCTTC CASSQGGRGEYNEQFF
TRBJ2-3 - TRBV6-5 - TGTGCCAGCAGTGACCGCCAACGCACAGATACGCAGTATTTT CASSDRQRTDTQYF
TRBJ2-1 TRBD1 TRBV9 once TGTACCAGCTCTCGATCCGGGACAGGGGTGTACAATGAGCAGTTCTTC CTSSRSGTGVYNEQFF
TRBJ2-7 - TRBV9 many TGTGCCAGCAGCGTAGTACGATTGGTCGAATCGGGGGAGCCCTACGAGCAGTACTTC CASSVVRLVESGEPYEQYF
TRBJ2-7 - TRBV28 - TGTGCCAGCAGTCCGCCGGGTCCCGGAGAGCAGTACTTC CASSPPGPGEQYF
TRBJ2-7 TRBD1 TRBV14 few TGTGCCAGCAGCCCGGGACAGCCCCCCTACGAGCAGTACTTC CASSPGQPPYEQYF
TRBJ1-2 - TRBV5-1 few TGCGCCAGCAGCTTGTACCAGGGAGGCTATGGCTACACCTTC CASSLYQGGYGYTF
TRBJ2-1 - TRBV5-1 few TGCGCCAGCAGCCCCCATACCGGCCCTCTCAATGAGCAGTTCTTC CASSPHTGPLNEQFF
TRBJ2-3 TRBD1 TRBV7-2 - TGTGCCAGCAGCTCTAGGGGGCAGGGGGCGAGGGCAGATACGCAGTATTTT CASSSRGQGARADTQYF
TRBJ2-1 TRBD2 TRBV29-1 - TGCAGCGTTGCCAGACTAGCGGGAGGAGAGGATGAGCAGTTCTTC CSVARLAGGEDEQFF
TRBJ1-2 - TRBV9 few TGTGCCAGCAGCGTAGGGACAAGTGGGGACTATGGCTACACCTTC CASSVGTSGDYGYTF
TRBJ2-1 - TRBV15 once TGTGCCACCAGTCCGGGTGGGGCATACAATGAGCAGTTCTTC CATSPGGAYNEQFF
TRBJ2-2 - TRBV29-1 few TGCAGCGTCAGAGGAGCGGGGAACACCGGGGAGCTGTTTTTT CSVRGAGNTGELFF
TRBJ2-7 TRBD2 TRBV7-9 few TGTGCCAGCAGCTTAACTAGCGGGAGGTTCGCGGAGCAGTACTTC CASSLTSGRFAEQYF
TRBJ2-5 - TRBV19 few TGTGCCTCGGCGGGGTCCCCAGAGACCCAGTACTTC CASAGSPETQYF
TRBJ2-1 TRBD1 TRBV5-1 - TGCGCCAGCAGCTCGGCGGGACAGGGTATGGTCGATGAGCAGTTCTTC CASSSAGQGMVDEQFF
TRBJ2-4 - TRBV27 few TGTGCCAGCAGTGCCCTGGCCCGGGGGAAGGACATTCAGTACTTC CASSALARGKDIQYF
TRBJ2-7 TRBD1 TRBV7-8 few TGTGCCAGCAGCCCCCGGACAGGGCTAGTTTACAATGAGCAGTACTTC CASSPRTGLVYNEQYF
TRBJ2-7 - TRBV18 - TGTGCCAGCTCACCGTCTGTACGCTCCTACGAGCAGTACTTC CASSPSVRSYEQYF
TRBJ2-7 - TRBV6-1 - TGTGCCAGCAGTGCTACGACCGCCGAGCAGTACTTC CASSATTAEQYF
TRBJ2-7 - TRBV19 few TGTGCCAGCCGTATGCAGGGTTCTTACGAGCAGTACTTC CASRMQGSYEQYF